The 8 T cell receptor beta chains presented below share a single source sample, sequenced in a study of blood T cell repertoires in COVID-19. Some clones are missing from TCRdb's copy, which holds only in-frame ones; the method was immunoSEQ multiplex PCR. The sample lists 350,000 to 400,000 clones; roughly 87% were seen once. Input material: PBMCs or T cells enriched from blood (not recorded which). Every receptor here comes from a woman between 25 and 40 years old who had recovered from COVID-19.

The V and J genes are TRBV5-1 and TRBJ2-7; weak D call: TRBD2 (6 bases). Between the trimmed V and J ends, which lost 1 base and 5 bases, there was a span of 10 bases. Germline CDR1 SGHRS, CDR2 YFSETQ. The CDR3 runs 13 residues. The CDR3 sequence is CASSLTAGNEQYF. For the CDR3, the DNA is TGCGCCAGCAGCTTGACTGCGGGGAACGAGCAGTACTTC.

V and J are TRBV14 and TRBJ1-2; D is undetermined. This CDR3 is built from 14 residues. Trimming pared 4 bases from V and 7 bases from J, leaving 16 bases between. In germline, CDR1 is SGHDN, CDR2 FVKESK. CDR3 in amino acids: CASSPGGFRSGYTF. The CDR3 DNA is TGTGCCAGCAGCCCGGGAGGTTTCAGAAGTGGCTACACCTTC.

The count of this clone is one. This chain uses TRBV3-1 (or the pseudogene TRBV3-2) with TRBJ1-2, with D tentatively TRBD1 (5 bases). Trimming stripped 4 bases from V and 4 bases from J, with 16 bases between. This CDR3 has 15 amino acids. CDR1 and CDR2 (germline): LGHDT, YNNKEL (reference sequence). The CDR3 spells CASSPGHGELYGYTF. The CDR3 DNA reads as TGTGCCAGCAGCCCCGGACATGGGGAACTCTATGGCTACACCTTC.

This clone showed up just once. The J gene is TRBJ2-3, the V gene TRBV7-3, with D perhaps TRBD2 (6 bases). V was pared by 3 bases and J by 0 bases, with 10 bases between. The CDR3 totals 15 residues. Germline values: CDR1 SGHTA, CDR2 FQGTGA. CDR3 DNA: TGTGCCAGCAGCTTGACGGGGACTAGCACAGATACGCAGTATTTT. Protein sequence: CASSLTGTSTDTQYF. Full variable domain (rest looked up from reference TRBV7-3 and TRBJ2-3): GAGVSQTPSNKVTEKGKYVELRCDPISGHTALYWYRQSLGQGPEFLIYFQGTGAADDSGLPNDRFFAVRPEGSVSTLKIQRTERGDSAVYLCASSLTGTSTDTQYFGPGTRLTVL.

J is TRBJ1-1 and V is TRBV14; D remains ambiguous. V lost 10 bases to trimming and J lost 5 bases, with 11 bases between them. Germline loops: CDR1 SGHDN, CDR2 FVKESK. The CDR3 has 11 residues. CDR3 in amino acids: CAIRRGTEAFF. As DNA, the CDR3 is TGTGCCATCCGACGGGGTACTGAAGCTTTCTTT.

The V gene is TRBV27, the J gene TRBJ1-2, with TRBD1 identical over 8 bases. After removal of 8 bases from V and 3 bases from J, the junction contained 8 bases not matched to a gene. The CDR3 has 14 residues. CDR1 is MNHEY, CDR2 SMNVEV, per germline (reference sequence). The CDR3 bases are TGTGCCAGCCGTGCGACAGGGGTTGACTATGGCTACACCTTC. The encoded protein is CASRATGVDYGYTF.

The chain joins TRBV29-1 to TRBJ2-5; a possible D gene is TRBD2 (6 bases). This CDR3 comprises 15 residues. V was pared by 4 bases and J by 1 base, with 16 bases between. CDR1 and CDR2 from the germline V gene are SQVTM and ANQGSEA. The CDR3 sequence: CSVVRGKQSQETQYF. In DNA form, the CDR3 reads TGCAGCGTTGTTCGGGGGAAGCAGTCCCAAGAGACCCAGTACTTC.

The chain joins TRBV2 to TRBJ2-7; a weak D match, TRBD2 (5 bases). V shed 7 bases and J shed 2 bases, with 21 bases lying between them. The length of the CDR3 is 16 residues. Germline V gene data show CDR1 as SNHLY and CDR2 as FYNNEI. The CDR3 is CASNDHERNPTYEQYF. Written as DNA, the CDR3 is TGTGCCAGCAACGATCATGAGCGGAATCCAACCTACGAGCAGTACTTC. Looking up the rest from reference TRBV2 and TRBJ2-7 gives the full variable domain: EPEVTQTPSHQVTQMGQEVILRCVPISNHLYFYWYRQILGQKVEFLVSFYNNEISEKSEIFDDQFSVERPDGSNFTLKIRSTKLEDSAMYFCASNDHERNPTYEQYFGPGTRLTVT.